This T cell receptor (beta chain) was recovered during a study of identical twins. MiXCR, applied by TCRdb to the 5' RACE reads, yields one record per CDR3 protein. The sample shows hundreds of thousands of distinct CDR3 sequences, more than 9% of them seen only once. Germline V CDR1 and CDR2: SGHVS, FNYEAQ. The V end was cut by 1 base, the J end by 0 bases, with 6 bases between. The CDR3 is 15 residues long. These same data were also listed under a study on yellow fever vaccine responses in identical twins.

This sequence originates from a woman under 30 in good health. The V call is TRBV7-6, the J call TRBJ2-2; a weak D match, TRBD2 (6 bases). The specimen was CD8+ T cells sorted from blood. CDR3 in DNA: TGTGCCAGCAGCTTAGGGGACTCGAACACCGGGGAGCTGTTTTTT. Its protein is CASSLGDSNTGELFF.